Included here is one T cell receptor (beta chain) sequence, with context. This sample was included in a study of blood T cell repertoires in COVID-19. Study-level information: From the United States, Italy and Spain came samples of acute and convalescent COVID-19. Sources were T cells, B-cell-depleted T cells, or PBMCs; the material itself was cDNA or gDNA.

Profiled with immunoSEQ multiplex PCR; TCRdb holds only in-frame clones, not every one. The sample includes some 250,000 clones, more than 75% of them seen just once. The sequenced material came from peripheral blood. The TCR sequence derives from a woman aged 25-40 years who had recovered from COVID-19.

CDR3 loop: CSASPGEWYNEQFF. Here the CDR3 DNA reads TGCAGTGCCAGTCCAGGGGAATGGTACAATGAGCAGTTCTTC. The chain joins TRBV20-1 to TRBJ2-1, with a weak D call TRBD1 (6 bases). V was shortened by 6 bases and J by 4 bases, with 16 bases between the two germline ends. Germline CDR1 DFQATT, CDR2 SNEGSKA (reference sequence). CDR3 length: 14 amino acids.